A single sample is the source of the 5 T cell receptor beta chains below, sequenced in a study of T cell changes during pregnancy in multiple sclerosis. Generated by immunoSEQ multiplex PCR, the TCRdb table keeps only in-frame clones and is missing some. Among around 130,000 clones listed, 85% to 95% were seen once. Sequencing used peripheral blood, obtained before pregnancy. These receptor sequences come from a female donor with multiple sclerosis, enrolled in a pregnancy study.

This chain connects TRBV19 to TRBJ1-1, with 7 bases matching TRBD1. The ends lost 6 bases at V and 1 base at J; junction bases unmatched: 2. This CDR3 has 13 amino acids. CDR1 is LNHDA, CDR2 SQIVND, per germline (reference sequence). CDR3 sequence (DNA): TGTGCCAGTAGACAGGGGCCGAACACTGAAGCTTTCTTT. The encoded protein is CASRQGPNTEAFF.

The chain recombines TRBV9 with TRBJ2-3; 9 bases line up with TRBD2. The CDR3 covers 17 residues. The germline V gene has CDR1 SGDLS and CDR2 YYNGEE. The trim removed 0 bases at V and 2 bases at J, leaving 7 bases unmatched. The CDR3 bases are TGTGCCAGCAGCGTAGGAGGCGGGGGGGCGGTCACAGATACGCAGTATTTT. This gives the protein CASSVGGGGAVTDTQYF. Complete variable domain (other parts from reference TRBV9 and TRBJ2-3): DSGVTQTPKHLITATGQRVTLRCSPRSGDLSVYWYQQSLDQGLQFLIQYYNGEERAKGNILERFSAQQFPDLHSELNLSSLELGDSALYFCASSVGGGGAVTDTQYFGPGTRLTVL.

J is TRBJ2-7 and V is TRBV20-1; the D gene is possibly TRBD1 (6 bases). The CDR3 is 11 amino acids. Deletions cut 6 bases from V and 3 bases from J, with 9 bases between. Germline CDR1 reads DFQATT; CDR2 reads SNEGSKA (reference sequence). The CDR3 sequence is CSARGGYEQYF. CDR3 sequence (DNA): TGCAGTGCCAGGGGCGGCTACGAGCAGTACTTC.

The chain uses TRBV29-1 and TRBJ2-1; D unresolved. The CDR3 is 11 residues long. V gave up 4 bases and J gave up 7 bases, with 8 bases separating them. The germline CDR1 and CDR2 sequences are SQVTM and ANQGSEA. Here the CDR3 reads CSVGSGNEQFF. The CDR3 nucleotides are TGCAGCGTTGGTTCGGGTAATGAGCAGTTCTTC.

The chain recombines TRBV4-1 with TRBJ2-3, with TRBD2 as a possible D gene (6 bases). Trimming left V 0 bases short and J 4 bases short, with 23 bases between. Germline loops: CDR1 MGHRA, CDR2 YSYEKL. CDR3 length: 19 amino acids. The CDR3, as DNA: TGCGCCAGCAGCCAAGATCAGGCCGGAGGGGCTTTCGGGGCAGATACGCAGTATTTT. This encodes CASSQDQAGGAFGADTQYF.